The following is a T cell receptor beta chain sequence with its context. Its specificity is not known. These data belong to a study of shared clonotypes between healthy human individuals. Study-wide results and caveats: Naive CD4 clonotypes overlapped across a handful of donors at about 5.2%.

Method: immunoSEQ multiplex PCR; TCRdb's copy keeps in-frame clones and lacks some. The sample includes 950,000 to 1,100,000 clones, 75% seen only once; the top ten take over 1.3%. This CDR3 is 17 amino acids long. In germline, CDR1 is SEHNR, CDR2 FQNEAQ (reference sequence). With 6 bases clipped from V and 2 bases from J, the junction kept 12 bases outside the gene matches. The rearrangement uses TRBV7-9 and TRBJ2-1, with 8 bases matching TRBD2. The TCR originated in a man aged 18 to 29 in good health. Sequenced sample: memory CD4+ T cells sorted from blood. Subset here: CD45RA-negative fraction. The CDR3 loop reads CASRPGGGAGAYNEQFF. The CDR3 nucleotides read TGTGCCAGCAGGCCGGGAGGGGGAGCGGGTGCCTACAATGAGCAGTTCTTC. The entire variable domain, with the rest obtained from reference TRBV7-9 and TRBJ2-1, is as follows: DTGVSQNPRHKITKRGQNVTFRCDPISEHNRLYWYRQTLGQGPEFLTYFQNEAQLEKSRLLSDRFSAERPKGSFSTLEIQRTEQGDSAMYLCASRPGGGAGAYNEQFFGPGTRLTVL.